These T cell receptor beta chains were read from a single sample in a study of Ad26.COV2.S vaccination and SARS-CoV-2 variants. Sequencing was performed with immunoSEQ multiplex PCR; in TCRdb, only in-frame clones are kept and a portion is missing. Of some 640,000 clones in the sample, more than 80% were seen once. The sequencing used peripheral blood, collected in a trial of Ad26.COV2.S vaccine versus placebo. The source is a person between 18 and 65 years old who received the Ad26.COV2.S COVID-19 vaccine or a placebo. Both conserved end residues are part of each CDR3. The D gene is left open where the match is weak. Rows give clone size only sometimes, using once, few, many, or a class for an expanded clone.

.	TRBV19	TRBJ2-1	.	TGTGCCAGTAGTCTCCCGTCCTACAATGAGCAGTTCTTC	CASSLPSYNEQFF
.	TRBV4-1	TRBJ1-6	.	TGCGCCAGCAGCCAAGTTACAGGAGTAACTTCACCCCTCCACTTT	CASSQVTGVTSPLHF
.	TRBV4-2	TRBJ2-2	once	TGTGCCAGCAGCCAAGCTGACTCAAACACCGGGGAGCTGTTTTTT	CASSQADSNTGELFF
TRBD1	TRBV7-9	TRBJ2-5	.	TGTGCCAGCAGCTTAGATGGACAGGGGAGGGGAGAGACCCAGTACTTC	CASSLDGQGRGETQYF
.	TRBV6-4	TRBJ2-1	.	TGTGCCAGCAGCGACCACGCGGCTAGCTCCTACAATGAGCAGTTCTTC	CASSDHAASSYNEQFF
.	TRBV2	TRBJ1-4	.	TGTGCCAGCACCGACCCTACTGAAAAACTGTTTTTT	CASTDPTEKLFF
.	TRBV18	TRBJ2-4	.	TGTGCCAGCTCACCAGGCAGGGAAGGCATTCAGTACTTC	CASSPGREGIQYF
.	TRBV15	TRBJ1-4	.	TGTGCCACCAGGAGAGGAACTGCAACTAATGAAAAACTGTTTTTT	CATRRGTATNEKLFF
TRBD1	TRBV19	TRBJ2-6	.	TGTGCCAGTAGGGGACAGGGCGGCTCTGGGGCCAACGTCCTGACTTTC	CASRGQGGSGANVLTF
.	TRBV7-8	TRBJ2-7	.	TGTGCCAGCAGCCTAGGAGAGATCTCCTACGAGCAGTACTTC	CASSLGEISYEQYF
TRBD1	TRBV29-1	TRBJ1-1	.	TGCAGCGTCGACAGGGGCGGCACTGAAGCTTTCTTT	CSVDRGGTEAFF
.	TRBV5-6	TRBJ1-1	.	TGTGCCAGCAGCCCACCGGGGGGCTGGGGGAGGAACACTGAAGCTTTCTTT	CASSPPGGWGRNTEAFF
.	TRBV6-6	TRBJ1-1	.	TGTGCCACCACGAGGGGACGAGCCGCTGAAGCTTTCTTT	CATTRGRAAEAFF
.	TRBV15	TRBJ2-5	.	TGTGCCACCAGCTTAGGTGGACGTTACCAAGAGACCCAGTACTTC	CATSLGGRYQETQYF
.	TRBV5-4	TRBJ1-4	.	TGTGCCAGCAGCTTGGGTGGAATGGGGCCGACAGCTAATGAAAAACTGTTTTTT	CASSLGGMGPTANEKLFF
.	TRBV19	TRBJ2-1	.	TGTGCCAGTAGTATGGGGACTTCCCCCTACAATGAGCAGTTCTTC	CASSMGTSPYNEQFF
TRBD1	TRBV6-6	TRBJ2-7	.	TGTGCCAGCAGTTACTCGACAGGACAGGGTCCCCACGAGCAGTACTTC	CASSYSTGQGPHEQYF